This passage covers 3 T cell receptor beta chains from one sample sequenced in a study of PD-1 blockade in classical Hodgkin lymphoma. Time point here: cycle 4 day 1 (C4D1), after six to seven weeks of nivolumab. Following autologous stem cell transplantation, relapse occurred in every patient, and exposure to brentuximab vedotin varied. The protocol was immunoSEQ multiplex PCR, while the TCRdb copy is restricted to in-frame clones and leaves out a portion. The profile covers about 93,000 clones, with roughly 78% appearing a single time and about 9.4% taken by the ten largest. Sequencing was performed on peripheral blood mononuclear cells (PBMCs), taken before the fourth cycle of nivolumab. The receptors were gathered from a human donor with classical Hodgkin lymphoma.

The chain is built from TRBV19 and TRBJ2-7; D could derive from TRBD1 or TRBD2 (5 bases each). The germline CDR1 and CDR2 sequences are LNHDA and SQIVND (reference sequence). V lost 3 bases to trimming and J lost 4 bases, with 22 bases between them. The CDR3 has 17 residues. The CDR3 sequence: CASSIRWGRQGEYEQYF. For the CDR3, the DNA is TGTGCCAGTAGTATCCGGTGGGGTCGGCAGGGAGAGTACGAGCAGTACTTC.

CDR3 nucleotide sequence: TGTGCCAGCAGTCCCACGCCCCGGCAGGGCTTGCGCGAGCAGTACTTC. Amino acid sequence: CASSPTPRQGLREQYF. The V gene is TRBV27, the J gene TRBJ2-7; maybe TRBD1 (5 bases). CDR3 length: 16 amino acids. V shed 5 bases and J shed 6 bases, with 23 bases lying between them. Per germline, CDR1 MNHEY and CDR2 SMNVEV (reference sequence).

The J gene is TRBJ2-2, the V gene TRBV28, with 10 bases fitting TRBD2. CDR3 size: 15 residues. With V trimmed by 5 bases and J by 8 bases, 8 bases remained unmatched. Germline V gene lookup returns CDR1 MDHEN and CDR2 SYDVKM. The CDR3: CASSQTSGWAGELFF. CDR3 DNA: TGTGCCAGCAGTCAGACTAGCGGGTGGGCGGGGGAGCTGTTTTTT.